This entry features one T cell receptor (beta chain) sequence. This clone has just one count. Its recognized antigen is unknown. Base-call qualities are not available, and no considerably larger clone is one nucleotide away. This specimen comes from a study of blood T cell repertoires in COVID-19 (TCRdb year 2020). General notes on the study: The collaborator samples originated in the United States, Italy and Spain and spanned the acute and convalescent phases of COVID-19. The material from the prospective study consisted of cDNA or gDNA derived from T cells, B-cell-depleted T cells, or PBMCs. The dataset comprised deeply sampled blood TCRbeta repertoires from subjects exposed to, actively infected with, or recovered from COVID-19. The repertoires were made available in a free public database intended to serve as a resource for research on the immune response to SARS-CoV-2. Samples came from the ongoing ImmuneRACE study (first 160 participants) plus 1,254 subjects from 6 global collaborators. A de-identified subject ID, COVID-19 status, age in years and sex were almost always included in the sample metadata. Where HLA class I and class II types were available, the types were taken from metadata supplied by the sample provider, not from assay-based typing. Results and caveats for the whole study, not just this receptor: Clinical and demographic metadata were provided uncurated, with the amount varying by source and participant.

TCRbeta CDR3 regions were amplified from genomic DNA by means of the immunoSEQ Assay, a bias-controlled multiplex PCR. The authors processed their data as follows. Nucleated cell counts per sample were estimated from amplification of reference gene primers within the assay. Sequence reads were collapsed and filtered to measure the absolute abundance of every unique TCRbeta CDR3 rearrangement. Productive Simpson clonality was computed per sample as the square root of Simpson's diversity index over productive rearrangements. TCRdb's version of the immuneACCESS table is confined to in-frame rearrangements and falls short of the full clone set. An unresolved V gene accounts for under half of the shortfall where checked; the remainder is of unknown origin. The V and J calls and clone size are taken from that table; D and trimming were inferred from the DNA. In all, the sample holds over 200,000 clones, and 83% of those were seen once. Jointly, the top ten make up 2% to 3% of the sample.

Collaborating institutions collected whole blood in K2EDTA tubes following their own protocols. Collaborator samples were shipped for TCRbeta analysis as frozen whole blood, isolated PBMCs, or DNA extracted from either sample type. The material sequenced was peripheral blood. This TCR derives from a middle-aged woman with active or convalescent COVID-19.

The DNA is as follows: TGCGCCAGCAGCCAAGATCCCCCTAGCGGGGGGAATGAAGAGACCCAGTACTTC. Translated, it reads CASSQDPPSGGNEETQYF. The chain was built from TRBV4-3 and TRBJ2-5; 11 nucleotides in the junction match TRBD2. Inclusive of the bounding cysteine and phenylalanine, the CDR3 is 18 residues long. Only the CDR3 part of the read is kept: 54 bases, read in frame from the first base. V loses 0 bases at its end and J loses 3 bases; junction bases beyond the gene matches: 9. Taken from the germline V gene, the CDR1 and CDR2 loops are LGHNA and YSLEER.